The clone carrying this TCR beta chain was found once. The antigen is undetermined. The sample comes from a study of CD8+ T cells in alopecia areata. Study in general: Scoring treated patients' severity relied on the percentage of scalp area affected. General study points: Under tofacitinib, fewer expanded CD8+ clones appeared among the top 100 scalp clones.

Treatment specified: oral pan-JAK inhibitor, 5-10 mg twice daily. Specimens obtained from alopecia areata patients comprised lesional scalp punch biopsies and peripheral blood. Cell sorting on a FACSAria was used to separate CD4+ and CD8+ T cells from the PBMCs. Sequencing templates came from extracted RNA that was reverse transcribed into cDNA. Some clones are missing from TCRdb's copy, which holds only in-frame ones; the method was immunoSEQ multiplex PCR. The profile covers 270,000 or so clones, with roughly 50% appearing a single time and more than 1.5% taken by the ten largest. The germline V and J ends were trimmed by 4 bases and 0 bases, with 9 bases remaining between them. Germline V gene data show CDR1 as SGHRS and CDR2 as YFSETQ. The CDR3 length is 14 residues.

Sequenced material: CD4+ T cells sorted from blood, taken at week 24, from a patient treated with tofacitinib. The TCR comes from a human donor with alopecia areata. This chain connects TRBV5-1 to TRBJ2-3; D not resolved. CDR3 nucleotide sequence: TGCGCCAGCAGCATTCCCTCTAGCACAGATACGCAGTATTTT. This translates into CASSIPSSTDTQYF.